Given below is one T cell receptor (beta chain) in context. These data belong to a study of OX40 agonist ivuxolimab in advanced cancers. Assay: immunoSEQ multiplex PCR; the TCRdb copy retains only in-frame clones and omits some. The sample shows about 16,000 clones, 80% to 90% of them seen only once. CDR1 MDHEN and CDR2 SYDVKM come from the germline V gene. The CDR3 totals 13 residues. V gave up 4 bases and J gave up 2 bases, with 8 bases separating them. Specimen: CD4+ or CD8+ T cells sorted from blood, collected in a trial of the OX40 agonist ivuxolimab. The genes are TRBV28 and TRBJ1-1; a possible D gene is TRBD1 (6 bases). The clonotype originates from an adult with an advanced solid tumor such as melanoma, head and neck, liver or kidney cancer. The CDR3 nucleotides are TGTGCCAGCAGTTCGACAGGCAACACTGAAGCTTTCTTT. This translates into CASSSTGNTEAFF.